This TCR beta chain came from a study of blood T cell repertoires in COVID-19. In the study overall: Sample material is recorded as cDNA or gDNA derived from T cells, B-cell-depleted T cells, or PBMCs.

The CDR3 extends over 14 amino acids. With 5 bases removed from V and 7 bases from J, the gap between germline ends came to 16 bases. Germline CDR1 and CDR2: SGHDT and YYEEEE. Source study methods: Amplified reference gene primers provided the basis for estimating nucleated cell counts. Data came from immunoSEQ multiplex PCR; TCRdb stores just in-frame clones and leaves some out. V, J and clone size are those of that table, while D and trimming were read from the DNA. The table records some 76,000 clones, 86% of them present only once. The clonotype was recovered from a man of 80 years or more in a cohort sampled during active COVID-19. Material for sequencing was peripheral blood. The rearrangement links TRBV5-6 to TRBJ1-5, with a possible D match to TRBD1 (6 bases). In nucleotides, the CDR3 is TGTGCCAGCAGTCGTGGACAGTCTCGACAGCCCCAGCATTTT. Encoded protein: CASSRGQSRQPQHF.